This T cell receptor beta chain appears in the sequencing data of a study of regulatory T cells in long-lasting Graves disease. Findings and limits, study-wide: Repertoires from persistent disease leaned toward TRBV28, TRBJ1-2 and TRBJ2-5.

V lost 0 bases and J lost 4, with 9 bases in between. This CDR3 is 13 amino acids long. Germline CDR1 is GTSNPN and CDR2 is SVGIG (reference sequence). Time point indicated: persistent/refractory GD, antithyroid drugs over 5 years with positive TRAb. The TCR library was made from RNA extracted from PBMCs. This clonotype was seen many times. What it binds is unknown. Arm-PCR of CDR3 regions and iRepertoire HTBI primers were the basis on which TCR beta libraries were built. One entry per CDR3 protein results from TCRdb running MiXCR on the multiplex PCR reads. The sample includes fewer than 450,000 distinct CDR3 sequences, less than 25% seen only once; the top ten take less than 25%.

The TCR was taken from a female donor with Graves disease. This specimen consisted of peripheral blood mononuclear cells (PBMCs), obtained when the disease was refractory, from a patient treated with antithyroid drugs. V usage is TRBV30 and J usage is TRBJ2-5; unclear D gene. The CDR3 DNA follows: TGTGCCTGGAGTGTTATCCCGGCAGAGACCCAGTACTTC. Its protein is CAWSVIPAETQYF. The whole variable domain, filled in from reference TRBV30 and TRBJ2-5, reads SQTIHQWPATLVQPVGSPLSLECTVEGTSNPNLYWYRQAAGRGLQLLFYSVGIGQISSEVPQNLSASRPQDRQFILSSKKLLLSDSGFYLCAWSVIPAETQYFGPGTRLLVL.